This TCR beta chain was found in a study of T cell clones after liver transplantation. Study-level background: A pre-transplant mixed lymphocyte reaction with TCRbeta sequencing defined graft-donor-reactive clones followed in post-transplant blood.

The protocol was immunoSEQ multiplex PCR, while the TCRdb copy is restricted to in-frame clones and leaves out a portion. This sample has about 9,200 clones, with about 72% found just once. The V and J ends lost 6 bases and 0 bases, in that order; junction bases with no gene match: 3. The CDR3 covers 15 residues. CDR1 MDHEN and CDR2 SYDVKM come from the germline V gene. The TCR sequence derives from a human patient who received a liver transplant. Among the T cells, some may be from the graft donor. Sequences were derived from CD8+ T cells from blood, sampled at the 22-month timepoint. The rearrangement joins TRBV28 to TRBJ2-1, with TRBD2 matching over 9 bases. The CDR3 loop reads CASRPTSGSYNEQFF. DNA for the CDR3: TGTGCCAGCAGGCCGACTAGCGGCTCCTACAATGAGCAGTTCTTC.